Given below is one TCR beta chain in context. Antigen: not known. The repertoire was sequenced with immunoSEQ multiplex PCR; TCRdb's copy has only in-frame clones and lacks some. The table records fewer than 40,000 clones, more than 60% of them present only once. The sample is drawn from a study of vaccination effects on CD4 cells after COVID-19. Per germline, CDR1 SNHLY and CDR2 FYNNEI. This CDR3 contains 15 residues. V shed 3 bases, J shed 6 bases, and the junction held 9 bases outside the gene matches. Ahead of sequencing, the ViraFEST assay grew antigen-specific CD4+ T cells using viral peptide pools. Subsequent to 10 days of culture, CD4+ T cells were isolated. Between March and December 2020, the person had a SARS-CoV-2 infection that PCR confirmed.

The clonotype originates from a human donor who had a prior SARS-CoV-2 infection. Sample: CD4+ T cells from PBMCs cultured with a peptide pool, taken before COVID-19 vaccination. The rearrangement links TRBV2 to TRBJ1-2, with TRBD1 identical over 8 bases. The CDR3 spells CASSDWTGRDNGYTF. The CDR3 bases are TGTGCCAGCAGTGATTGGACAGGGAGAGATAATGGCTACACCTTC.